This passage covers 27 T cell receptor beta chains from one sample sequenced in a study of blood T cell repertoires in COVID-19. TCRdb's table, derived via immunoSEQ multiplex PCR, lists solely in-frame clones and lacks some. The repertoire consists of under 200,000 clones, with approximately 86% occurring once and the leading ten covering 7%. Material: peripheral blood. The receptor source for this set is a man aged 45 to 65 with active or convalescent COVID-19.

The V and J genes are TRBV6-5 and TRBJ1-2, with D tentatively TRBD1 (5 bases). CDR1 is MNHEY and CDR2 is SVGAGI in the germline V gene. V lost 3 bases, J lost 1 base, and 9 bases lay in between. The CDR3 spans 14 residues. CDR3 sequence (DNA): TGTGCCAGCAGTTATGGGGGGGGTAACTATGGCTACACCTTC. Translated, it gives CASSYGGGNYGYTF.

This chain links TRBV6-5 with TRBJ1-3; 7 bases map to TRBD1. The ends lost 5 bases at V and 2 bases at J; junction bases unmatched: 6. The germline V gene encodes CDR1 MNHEY and CDR2 SVGAGI. This CDR3 comprises 15 residues. The CDR3 bases are TGTGCCAGCAGTCTACGGCAGGGGGCTGGAAACACCATATATTTT. It specifies CASSLRQGAGNTIYF.

The gene calls are TRBV7-6 and TRBJ1-2, with a weak D call TRBD1 (5 bases). CDR1 SGHVS and CDR2 FNYEAQ come from the germline V gene. CDR3 length equals 15 residues. V shed 2 bases and J shed 5 bases, with 15 bases lying between them. The CDR3 DNA is TGTGCCAGCAGCTTAATCCCCGACAGTTCTTATGGCTACACCTTC. It codes for CASSLIPDSSYGYTF.

This sequence joins TRBV19 and TRBJ2-3; TRBD1 matches at 9 bases. Trimming at V came to 3 bases and at J to 7 bases, leaving 17 bases not matched to a gene. The CDR3 covers 18 residues. The germline V gene encodes CDR1 LNHDA and CDR2 SQIVND (reference sequence). CDR3 bases: TGTGCCAGTAGTATTTTGTCGGGTAATGGACAGGGGAAAAATACGCAGTATTTT. Residues: CASSILSGNGQGKNTQYF.

The rearrangement joins TRBV7-3 to TRBJ2-1; 7 positions agree with TRBD2. The germline V gene encodes CDR1 SGHTA and CDR2 FQGTGA. This CDR3 is built from 14 residues. V trimming: 5 bases; J trimming: 8 bases; junction bases outside the gene matches: 9. CDR3 residues: CASSRGTTADEQFF. CDR3 nucleotides: TGTGCCAGCAGCCGCGGGACTACGGCCGATGAGCAGTTCTTC.

The chain links TRBV6-2 or TRBV6-3 to TRBJ2-1, with TRBD2 identical over 11 bases. CDR3 length: 18 residues. V trimming: 1 base; J trimming: 7 bases; junction bases outside the gene matches: 12. Germline-derived CDR1 and CDR2 are MNHEY and SVGEGT. The CDR3 DNA follows: TGTGCCAGCAGTTACTTTGGTAGCGGGGGGGCCGCTGGTAATGAGCAGTTCTTC. This sequence encodes CASSYFGSGGAAGNEQFF.

This clone was seen a few times. The chain joins TRBV24-1 to TRBJ2-5; TRBD2 might be the D (5 bases). Germline V gene data show CDR1 as KGHDR and CDR2 as SFDVKD. CDR3 size: 15 residues. Between the trimmed V and J ends, which lost 0 bases and 5 bases, there was a span of 12 bases. The CDR3 coding sequence is TGTGCCACCAGTGATTTGAGCGGTGGGGTGGAGACCCAGTACTTC. Translated: CATSDLSGGVETQYF.

The chain has TRBV25-1 and TRBJ2-1; 12 bases match TRBD2. Germline values: CDR1 MGHDK, CDR2 SYGVNS. V was clipped by 9 bases and J by 10 bases; unmatched bases: 10. This CDR3 comprises 14 residues. The CDR3 loop reads CASSTRTSGTEQFF. The CDR3 nucleotides read TGTGCCAGTTCGACACGGACTAGCGGGACGGAGCAGTTCTTC.

The chain couples TRBV6-5 to TRBJ1-3, with D perhaps TRBD1 (6 bases). Trimming left V 0 bases short and J 4 bases short, with 10 bases between. Germline V CDR1 and CDR2: MNHEY, SVGAGI. The CDR3 consists of 15 residues. CDR3 coding DNA: TGTGCCAGCAGTTACTCGTCAGGACAGGGAAACACCATATATTTT. It translates to CASSYSSGQGNTIYF.

The chain combines TRBV11-2 with TRBJ2-7; TRBD1 might be the D (6 bases). The germline V and J ends were trimmed by 5 bases and 3 bases, with 11 bases remaining between them. The CDR3 runs 13 residues. The germline V gene encodes CDR1 SGHAT and CDR2 FQNNGV. DNA for the CDR3: TGTGCCAGCAGCCAACAGGGTTACTACGAGCAGTACTTC. Translating it yields CASSQQGYYEQYF.

The chain combines TRBV4-3 with TRBJ2-4, with 10 bases fitting TRBD2. The CDR3 is 19 residues long. CDR1 is LGHNA, CDR2 YSLEER, per germline. Losses at the gene ends were 1 base for V and 0 bases for J; bases not matched to a gene: 9. Here the CDR3 DNA reads TGCGCCAGCAGCCAAGTTTGGACTAGCGGAGCGAAAGCCAAAAACATTCAGTACTTC. It is translated as CASSQVWTSGAKAKNIQYF.

V is TRBV10-3 and J is TRBJ1-2; D not resolved. V shed 11 bases and J shed 4 bases, with 20 bases lying between them. Looked up from germline, CDR1 is ENHRY and CDR2 is SYGVKD. The CDR3 is 14 residues long. The CDR3 nucleotides read TGTGCCGTTTCTAGGCTCGAGGGATTCTATGGCTACACCTTC. This translates into CAVSRLEGFYGYTF.

This clone has only one observation. J is TRBJ2-6 and V is TRBV7-8; 9 bases align to TRBD2. The CDR3 consists of 18 residues. CDR1 is SGHVS and CDR2 is FQNEAQ in the germline V gene. V was pared by 1 base and J by 5 bases, with 9 bases of the junction left unmatched. The CDR3, as DNA: TGTGCCAGCAGCTTAGACCCAGCGGGAGGCTGGTGGGCCAACGTCCTGACTTTC. Protein product: CASSLDPAGGWWANVLTF.

V is TRBV27 and J is TRBJ2-2, with D unresolved. The V gene lost 2 bases and the J gene lost 5 bases, with 9 bases spanning the gap. CDR3 length equals 14 residues. CDR1 and CDR2 from the germline V gene are MNHEY and SMNVEV (reference sequence). In DNA, the CDR3 is TGTGCCAGCAGTTTACTCTTACAGACCGGGGAGCTGTTTTTT. As protein: CASSLLLQTGELFF.

The V gene is TRBV18, the J gene TRBJ1-2; 9 nucleotides match TRBD1. Trimming took 5 bases from V and 6 from J; bases not matched to a gene: 10. The CDR3 runs to 15 residues. Germline CDR1 is KGHSH and CDR2 is LQKENI. The CDR3 protein is CASSATRQGDDGYTF. As DNA, the CDR3 is TGTGCCAGCTCAGCAACACGACAGGGGGACGATGGCTACACCTTC.

The chain carries TRBV7-2 and TRBJ2-7; no reliable D call. Trimming cost V 8 bases and J 0 bases, with 14 bases left between them. In germline, CDR1 is SGHTA, CDR2 FQGNSA. This CDR3 spans 14 amino acids. The CDR3 sequence: CASGFDSFSYEQYF. The CDR3 DNA follows: TGTGCCAGCGGTTTTGACTCATTCTCCTACGAGCAGTACTTC.

The table lists this clone with a count of one. The J gene is TRBJ1-4, the V gene TRBV19; D is perhaps TRBD1 (6 bases). The CDR3 runs to 16 residues. The germline V gene encodes CDR1 LNHDA and CDR2 SQIVND (reference sequence). V was shortened by 3 bases and J by 8 bases, with 19 bases between the two germline ends. The CDR3 coding sequence is TGTGCCAGTAGTATGGTCACCGGGACAAGGGGAGAAAAACTGTTTTTT. Protein sequence: CASSMVTGTRGEKLFF.

The chain has TRBV5-1 and TRBJ1-1; 10 bases agree with TRBD1. The CDR3 spans 17 residues. Germline CDR1 is SGHRS and CDR2 is YFSETQ. Trimming at V came to 0 bases and at J to 3 bases, leaving 8 bases not matched to a gene. The chain's CDR3 is CASSLVTGTGVHTEAFF. The CDR3 DNA follows: TGCGCCAGCAGCTTGGTGACCGGGACAGGGGTCCACACTGAAGCTTTCTTT. Full variable domain (rest looked up from reference TRBV5-1 and TRBJ1-1): KAGVTQTPRYLIKTRGQQVTLSCSPISGHRSVSWYQQTPGQGLQFLFEYFSETQRNKGNFPGRFSGRQFSNSRSEMNVSTLELGDSALYLCASSLVTGTGVHTEAFFGQGTRLTVV.

The genes are TRBV6-5 and TRBJ1-1; D perhaps matches TRBD1 (6 bases). Germline CDR1 is MNHEY and CDR2 is SVGAGI. The CDR3 is 14 residues long. V lost 6 bases, J lost 1 base, and 12 bases lay in between. The CDR3 DNA sequence: TGTGCCAGCAGCTTCGGGACACAGAACACTGAAGCTTTCTTT. This codes for CASSFGTQNTEAFF.

The chain recombines TRBV19 with TRBJ1-2; D is unclear. The germline CDR1 and CDR2 sequences are LNHDA and SQIVND (reference sequence). CDR3 length: 13 amino acids. Trimming stripped 5 bases from V and 1 base from J, with 8 bases between. The CDR3 is CASSAGFNYGYTF. In DNA form, the CDR3 reads TGTGCCAGTAGTGCGGGGTTTAACTATGGCTACACCTTC.

The chain couples TRBV19 to TRBJ2-2; TRBD1 aligns across 8 bases. The V and J ends lost 6 bases and 0 bases, in that order; junction bases with no gene match: 3. CDR1 LNHDA and CDR2 SQIVND come from the germline V gene (reference sequence). CDR3 size: 15 residues. The CDR3 DNA follows: TGTGCCAGTAGAGGCAGGGGGCCGAACACCGGGGAGCTGTTTTTT. Encoded protein: CASRGRGPNTGELFF.

This chain connects TRBV5-1 to TRBJ1-1; D is uncertain. V was trimmed by 4 bases and J by 3 bases, leaving 13 bases between them. The germline V gene has CDR1 SGHRS and CDR2 YFSETQ. The CDR3 extends over 14 amino acids. DNA of the CDR3: TGCGCCAGCAGCAGCATTGATGTGGACACTGAAGCTTTCTTT. As protein: CASSSIDVDTEAFF.

The rearrangement uses TRBV20-1 and TRBJ2-7; TRBD1 matches 7 bases. The V gene's germline CDR1 is DFQATT and CDR2 SNEGSKA (reference sequence). J gave up 6 bases and V 6 bases, and 5 bases lay outside the gene matches. The CDR3 is 11 amino acids. The CDR3 here is CSAPQGPEQYF. CDR3 coding DNA: TGCAGTGCCCCACAGGGGCCCGAGCAGTACTTC.

V gene TRBV11-3 combines with J gene TRBJ2-3, with D maybe TRBD2 (6 bases). The germline V gene encodes CDR1 SGHNT and CDR2 YENEEA. This CDR3 region has 16 residues. Trimming removed 4 bases from V and 2 bases from J, with 16 bases in between. The CDR3 bases are TGTGCCAGCAGCTCCCACATGGCGGGGAACACAGATACGCAGTATTTT. Amino acid sequence: CASSSHMAGNTDTQYF.

The chain carries TRBV9 and TRBJ2-1; D remains unclear. The germline CDR1 and CDR2 sequences are SGDLS and YYNGEE. The CDR3 loop spans 15 amino acids. V was cut by 0 bases and J by 2 bases, with 9 bases left in between. The CDR3 reads CASSVVEVPYNEQFF. The CDR3 region has the DNA TGTGCCAGCAGCGTAGTTGAGGTTCCCTACAATGAGCAGTTCTTC.

This clone was detected only a few times. The J gene is TRBJ1-5, the V gene TRBV4-1; 8 nucleotides line up with TRBD1. The CDR3 length is 14 residues. Looked up from germline, CDR1 is MGHRA and CDR2 is YSYEKL. Trimming removed 3 bases from V and 6 bases from J; junction bases left unmatched: 4. The DNA for the CDR3 is TGCGCCAGCAGCCACGACAGGGGATCTCAGCCCCAGCATTTT. This encodes CASSHDRGSQPQHF.

This sequence joins TRBV21-1 and TRBJ2-3; TRBD2 is the table's D call and was not checked against the DNA. TRBV21-1 is a pseudogene segment. This CDR3 region has 16 residues. The DNA for the CDR3 is TGTGCCAGCAGCGCTGAGACTAGCGAGAGCACAGATACGCAGTATTTT. Encoded protein: CASSAETSESTDTQYF.